The T cell receptor (beta chain) under discussion was sequenced for a study of cytomegalovirus exposure and HLA in healthy donors. Broader study findings: In an earlier analysis, productive rearrangement rates for most beta V segments clustered near 87% or 30%. A later analysis linked a missense DCLRE1C variant to TCR beta V- and J-gene trimming. Analysis performed later found around 15,000 TCR beta sequences associated with HLA alleles at 0.05 false discovery rate. In presence/absence analyses, roughly uniform sequencing depth across donors was assumed.

In the PCR, 60 Vbeta and 13 Jbeta primers were used. Produced via immunoSEQ multiplex PCR; TCRdb's table is partial and in-frame only. Altogether 90,000 to 120,000 clones are present, 81% being singletons, with the ten largest covering approximately 2.4%. Trimming took off 4 bases at V and 4 bases at J, with 11 bases between the two ends. Germline assignment: CDR1 MDHEN and CDR2 SYDVKM. This CDR3 has 14 residues. Note on this clone: No antigen is known for it.

The rearrangement uses TRBV28 and TRBJ1-5; D perhaps matches TRBD1 (5 bases). The sample comprised PBMCs. This TCR came from a man aged 30-40 years in good health and CMV-seronegative. The CDR3 reads CASSSPGGNQPQHF. For the CDR3, the DNA is TGTGCCAGCAGTTCCCCCGGGGGAAATCAGCCCCAGCATTTT.